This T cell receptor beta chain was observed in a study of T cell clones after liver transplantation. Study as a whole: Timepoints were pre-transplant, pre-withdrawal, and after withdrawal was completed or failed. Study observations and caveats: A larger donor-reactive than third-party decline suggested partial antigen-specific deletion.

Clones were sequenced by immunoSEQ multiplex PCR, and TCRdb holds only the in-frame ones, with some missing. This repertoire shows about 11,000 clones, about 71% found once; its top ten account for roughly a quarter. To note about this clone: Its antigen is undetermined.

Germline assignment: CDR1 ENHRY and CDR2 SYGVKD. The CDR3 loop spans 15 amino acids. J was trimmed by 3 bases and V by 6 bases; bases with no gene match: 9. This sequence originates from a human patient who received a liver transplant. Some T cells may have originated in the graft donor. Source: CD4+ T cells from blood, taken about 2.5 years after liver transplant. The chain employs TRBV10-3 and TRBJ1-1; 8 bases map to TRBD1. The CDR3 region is CAIRSGTGVDTEAFF. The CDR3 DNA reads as TGTGCCATCAGATCCGGGACAGGCGTGGACACTGAAGCTTTCTTT.